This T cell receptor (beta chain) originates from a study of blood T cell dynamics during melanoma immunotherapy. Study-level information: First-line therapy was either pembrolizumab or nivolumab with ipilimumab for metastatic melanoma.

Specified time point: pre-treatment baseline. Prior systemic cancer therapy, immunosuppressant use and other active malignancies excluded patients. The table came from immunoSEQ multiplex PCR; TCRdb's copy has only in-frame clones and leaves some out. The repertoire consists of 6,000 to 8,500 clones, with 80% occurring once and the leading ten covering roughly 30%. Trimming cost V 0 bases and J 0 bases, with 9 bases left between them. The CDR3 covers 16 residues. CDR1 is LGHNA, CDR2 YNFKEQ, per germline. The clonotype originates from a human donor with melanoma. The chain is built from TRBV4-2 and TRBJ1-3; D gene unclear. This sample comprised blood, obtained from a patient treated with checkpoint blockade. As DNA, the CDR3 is TGTGCCAGCAGCCAAGATAGGAGCCGCTCTGGAAACACCATATATTTT. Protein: CASSQDRSRSGNTIYF.